The 17 T cell receptor beta chains below come from one sample, sequenced in a study of identical twins. MiXCR was run by TCRdb on the 5' RACE reads, yielding one entry per CDR3 protein. The sample lists about 490,000 distinct CDR3 sequences; 12% to 15% were seen once. These data are also associated with another study on yellow fever vaccine responses in identical twins.

Sequencing was done on a sample of CD4+ T cells sorted from blood. The receptors derive from a woman between 18 and 30 years old in good health.

This clonotype was detected many times. The chain is built from TRBV3-1 and TRBJ1-5; no definite D call. CDR3 length equals 13 residues. Germline-derived CDR1 and CDR2 are LGHDT and YNNKEL (reference sequence). The V gene lost 1 base and the J gene lost 2 bases, with 3 bases spanning the gap. CDR3 amino acids: CASSQGGNQPQHF. The CDR3 DNA reads as TGTGCCAGCAGCCAAGGGGGCAATCAGCCCCAGCATTTT.

This clonotype has a handful of counts. The chain joins TRBV7-6 to TRBJ1-2; TRBD1 is a possible D gene (5 bases). V dropped 1 base and J dropped 7 bases, with 10 bases sitting between them. CDR1 and CDR2 (germline): SGHVS, FNYEAQ. The CDR3 is made up of 13 amino acids. The CDR3 sequence is CASSLELGAGYTF. The CDR3 DNA reads TGTGCCAGCAGCTTAGAATTAGGGGCTGGCTACACCTTC.

The chain is built from TRBV5-1 and TRBJ2-1, with a possible D match to TRBD2 (6 bases). CDR3 length: 17 amino acids. V gave up 4 bases and J gave up 8 bases, with 25 bases separating them. Germline lookup yields CDR1 SGHRS and CDR2 YFSETQ. CDR3 DNA: TGCGCCAGCAGCCCCGCGGGGTCCGCGGCTGGTAACCATGAGCAGTTCTTC. It specifies CASSPAGSAAGNHEQFF.

The table lists this clonotype with many counts. This chain connects TRBV7-2 to TRBJ2-5, with 7 bases matching TRBD2. CDR1 and CDR2 (germline): SGHTA, FQGNSA. V trimming: 1 base; J trimming: 1 base; junction bases outside the gene matches: 6. The CDR3 loop spans 16 amino acids. This chain's CDR3 is CASSLDLRGSQETQYF. CDR3 bases: TGTGCCAGCAGCTTAGATTTGCGGGGGTCCCAAGAGACCCAGTACTTC.

This sequence joins TRBV11-2 and TRBJ1-1, with a possible D match to TRBD1 (5 bases). This CDR3 has 15 residues. Trimming shortened V by 5 bases and J by 3 bases, and 16 bases separated the two germline ends. Germline assignment: CDR1 SGHAT and CDR2 FQNNGV. The CDR3 sequence is CASSRTGIRYTEAFF. The CDR3 region has the DNA TGTGCCAGCAGCCGTACAGGAATTCGATACACTGAAGCTTTCTTT.

This chain connects TRBV11-2 to TRBJ2-7, with no clear D. The V end lost 0 bases, the J end lost 5 bases, and 5 bases lay between the germline ends. The CDR3 runs to 12 residues. CDR1 and CDR2 (germline): SGHAT, FQNNGV. CDR3 amino acids: CASSLDLNEQYF. The CDR3 region has the DNA TGTGCCAGCAGCTTAGACCTAAACGAGCAGTACTTC.

Only a few counts were recorded for this clonotype. The V call is TRBV3-1, the J call TRBJ1-2; a possible D gene is TRBD1 (6 bases). Per germline, CDR1 LGHDT and CDR2 YNNKEL (reference sequence). Trimming left V 4 bases short and J 7 bases short, with 16 bases between. The CDR3 is made up of 14 amino acids. The CDR3: CASSRGWGPGGYTF. For the CDR3, the DNA is TGTGCCAGCAGCCGAGGCTGGGGGCCCGGTGGCTACACCTTC.

This clonotype was picked up many times. The chain joins TRBV5-1 to TRBJ1-1; D is uncertain. Deletions cut 5 bases from V and 0 bases from J, with 14 bases between. Germline V gene data show CDR1 as SGHRS and CDR2 as YFSETQ. This CDR3 region has 15 residues. The CDR3 nucleotides are TGCGCCAGCAGACCCCCTCTACAAATGAACACTGAAGCTTTCTTT. The encoded protein is CASRPPLQMNTEAFF.

This chain connects TRBV7-9 to TRBJ2-3, with D uncertain. V lost 7 bases to trimming and J lost 6 bases, with 14 bases between them. Germline assignment: CDR1 SEHNR and CDR2 FQNEAQ (reference sequence). CDR3 length: 13 residues. DNA of the CDR3: TGTGCCAGCAACACCCCGGCCGCGGATACGCAGTATTTT. Its protein product is CASNTPAADTQYF.

The chain has TRBV25-1 and TRBJ2-1; 8 positions match TRBD1. Trimming at V came to 1 base and at J to 6 bases, leaving 8 bases not matched to a gene. The germline V gene encodes CDR1 MGHDK and CDR2 SYGVNS. CDR3 length: 16 amino acids. The CDR3 DNA follows: TGTGCCAGCAGTGAATTCAGACAGGGGTACGGCAATGAGCAGTTCTTC. Translation: CASSEFRQGYGNEQFF.

The chain combines TRBV6-5 with TRBJ1-5, with TRBD1 identical over 8 bases. The junction had 2 bases not matched to a gene; V was cut back by 4 bases and J by 0 bases. Per germline, CDR1 MNHEY and CDR2 SVGAGI. The CDR3 loop spans 15 amino acids. This chain's CDR3 is CASSSGQGSNQPQHF. The CDR3 DNA reads TGTGCCAGCAGTTCAGGACAGGGTAGCAATCAGCCCCAGCATTTT.

At least ten counts were recorded for this clonotype. This chain connects TRBV5-1 to TRBJ1-5; TRBD1 agrees at 8 bases. The junction had 4 bases not matched to a gene; V was cut back by 0 bases and J by 5 bases. The CDR3 spans 15 residues. Looked up from germline, CDR1 is SGHRS and CDR2 is YFSETQ. Here the CDR3 DNA reads TGCGCCAGCAGCTTGGGGACAGGGAGTGATCAGCCCCAGCATTTT. It is translated as CASSLGTGSDQPQHF.

This clonotype has more than one count but fewer than ten. The chain couples TRBV7-3 to TRBJ2-1; TRBD2 agrees at 10 bases. J gave up 6 bases and V 1 base, and 6 bases lay outside the gene matches. CDR3 length: 16 amino acids. Germline V lookup: CDR1 SGHTA, CDR2 FQGTGA. The CDR3 loop reads CASSLRRLAGVNEQFF. In DNA, the CDR3 is TGTGCCAGCAGCTTAAGGCGGCTAGCGGGGGTCAATGAGCAGTTCTTC.

This clonotype was detected ten times or more. The chain is built from TRBV5-1 and TRBJ1-1; a weak D match, TRBD1 (6 bases). Trimming removed 0 bases at V and 4 bases at J, with 16 bases between. Germline V gives CDR1 SGHRS, CDR2 YFSETQ. The CDR3 length is 16 residues. The CDR3 here is CASSLAASFRGTEAFF. As DNA, the CDR3 is TGCGCCAGCAGCTTGGCCGCCAGCTTCAGGGGCACTGAAGCTTTCTTT.

The V call is TRBV20-1, the J call TRBJ2-3; D might be TRBD1 or TRBD2, each matching 5 bases. CDR3 length: 17 amino acids. V dropped 2 bases and J dropped 2 bases, with 20 bases sitting between them. Germline loops: CDR1 DFQATT, CDR2 SNEGSKA (reference sequence). This CDR3 is CSARWTSGPLLTDTQYF. CDR3 sequence (DNA): TGCAGTGCTAGATGGACCTCGGGACCTCTCCTCACAGATACGCAGTATTTT.

This clonotype occurred a few times. This chain uses TRBV28 with TRBJ2-5; the D is unclear. In germline, CDR1 is MDHEN, CDR2 SYDVKM. Trimming took 6 bases from V and 2 from J, leaving 13 bases between them. This CDR3 region has 14 residues. CDR3 nucleotides: TGTGCCAGCAGCCGCCCACAGCTTCAAGAGACCCAGTACTTC. This translates into CASSRPQLQETQYF.

This chain uses TRBV14 with TRBJ2-2; no clear D gene. Per the germline V gene, CDR1 is SGHDN and CDR2 is FVKESK. V was cut by 4 bases and J by 2 bases, with 14 bases left in between. The CDR3 is 16 amino acids. In nucleotides, the CDR3 is TGTGCCAGCAGCCTACTCAGTCCCAGAAACACCGGGGAGCTGTTTTTT. It yields the protein CASSLLSPRNTGELFF.